Listed here are 11 T cell receptor beta chains from one sample, sequenced in a study of early T cells in non-severe SARS-CoV-2 infection. TCRdb redid the calling of the 5' RACE reads with MiXCR, one entry per CDR3 protein. Seen here are 50,000 or so distinct CDR3 sequences, 4.5% to 7% observed once, and the top ten hold under 5%. The sample was whole blood. The receptors derive from an adult who was a healthcare worker with PCR-confirmed SARS-CoV-2 infection or an uninfected control (not recorded which).

This clonotype came up a few times. The chain has TRBV6-1 and TRBJ1-2; no clear D gene. From germline, CDR1 is MNHNS and CDR2 SASEGT. Trimming took off 6 bases at V and 4 bases at J, with 12 bases between the two ends. This CDR3 has 13 residues. The CDR3 loop is CASREDRFYGYTF. The CDR3, as DNA: TGTGCCAGCAGGGAGGACCGATTCTATGGCTACACCTTC.

At least ten counts were recorded for this clonotype. The V call is TRBV13, the J call TRBJ2-1; tentatively, D is TRBD2 (6 bases). Trimming took 4 bases from V and 3 from J, leaving 16 bases between them. The germline V gene has CDR1 PRHDT and CDR2 FYEKMQ (reference sequence). This CDR3 comprises 16 residues. The CDR3 sequence: CASSWGGDFNYNEQFF. In nucleotides, the CDR3 is TGTGCCAGCAGCTGGGGCGGGGACTTCAACTACAATGAGCAGTTCTTC. The entire variable domain, with the rest obtained from reference TRBV13 and TRBJ2-1, is as follows: AAGVIQSPRHLIKEKRETATLKCYPIPRHDTVYWYQQGPGQDPQFLISFYEKMQSDKGSIPDRFSAQQFSDYHSELNMSSLELGDSALYFCASSWGGDFNYNEQFFGPGTRLTVL.

This sequence joins TRBV18 and TRBJ2-1; 7 bases are a match to TRBD2. This CDR3 spans 15 amino acids. With V trimmed by 6 bases and J by 6 bases, 11 bases remained unmatched. CDR1 and CDR2 from the germline V gene are KGHSH and LQKENI. CDR3 coding DNA: TGTGCCAGCTCCCTGCAGGCGGGAGCCCGCAATGAGCAGTTCTTC. Residues: CASSLQAGARNEQFF.

In this sample, this clonotype turned up many times. The V gene is TRBV19, the J gene TRBJ2-5, with D perhaps being TRBD1 or TRBD2 (6 bases each). Germline V gene lookup returns CDR1 LNHDA and CDR2 SQIVND (reference sequence). Trimming took 11 bases from V and 9 from J, leaving 28 bases between them. The CDR3 has 15 amino acids. This CDR3 reads CASRQRGDDYNPQYF. CDR3 coding DNA: TGTGCCTCAAGACAAAGGGGGGACGACTATAACCCCCAGTACTTC.

The chain is built from TRBV6-6 and TRBJ2-4; possible D gene TRBD1, 6 bases. The CDR3 contains 19 residues. Germline lookup yields CDR1 MNHNY and CDR2 SVGAGI (reference sequence). The V end lost 2 bases, the J end lost 0 bases, and 20 bases lay between the germline ends. The CDR3 bases are TGTGCCAGCAGTTACGGGGTGAGAACAGGGTCGGGAGCCAAAAACATTCAGTACTTC. This codes for CASSYGVRTGSGAKNIQYF.

This clonotype was seen ten or more times. The chain is built from TRBV20-1 and TRBJ2-5, with D uncertain. Germline CDR1 DFQATT, CDR2 SNEGSKA (reference sequence). The CDR3 sequence is 12 residues long. V was clipped by 3 bases and J by 5 bases, with 10 bases between them. The CDR3: CSASPRSETQYF. The CDR3 DNA is TGCAGTGCTAGCCCGAGATCGGAGACCCAGTACTTC.

With respect to this clonotype: A read error may be the cause here, since a much bigger clone is one base away. The CDR3: CATSRAPRAAIGNNEQFF. The CDR3 DNA follows: TGTGCCACCAGCAGAGCGCCCCGTGCAGCGATCGGTAACAATGAGCAGTTCTTC. This chain connects TRBV15 to TRBJ2-1; D is ambiguous. This CDR3 region has 18 residues. Germline CDR1 LNHNV, CDR2 YYDKDF (reference sequence). V shed 1 base and J shed 5 bases, with 21 bases lying between them.

The table lists this clonotype with many counts. The chain is built from TRBV7-9 and TRBJ2-1; a possible D gene is TRBD2 (7 bases). CDR3 length: 15 amino acids. Germline-derived CDR1 and CDR2 are SEHNR and FQNEAQ (reference sequence). The germline V and J ends were trimmed by 5 bases and 0 bases, with 11 bases remaining between them. The CDR3 region has the DNA TGTGCCAGCAGCCCCCGGGGGGCCTCCTACAATGAGCAGTTCTTC. Its protein is CASSPRGASYNEQFF. The whole variable domain, remainder taken from reference TRBV7-9 and TRBJ2-1, is DTGVSQNPRHKITKRGQNVTFRCDPISEHNRLYWYRQTLGQGPEFLTYFQNEAQLEKSRLLSDRFSAERPKGSFSTLEIQRTEQGDSAMYLCASSPRGASYNEQFFGPGTRLTVL.

This clonotype appeared many times. The chain has TRBV30 and TRBJ1-6, with TRBD1 matching 7 bases. The CDR3 covers 14 residues. V was pared by 3 bases and J by 9 bases, with 8 bases of the junction left unmatched. The germline CDR1 and CDR2 sequences are GTSNPN and SVGIG (reference sequence). The CDR3 coding sequence is TGTGCCTGGAGCGGGACAGACAGTAGTTCACCCCTCCACTTT. Protein sequence: CAWSGTDSSSPLHF.

This clonotype was seen at least ten times. This chain uses TRBV6-5 with TRBJ2-3; 8 bases fit TRBD1. Trimming removed 0 bases from V and 6 bases from J; junction bases left unmatched: 8. Per germline, CDR1 MNHEY and CDR2 SVGAGI. This CDR3 spans 16 amino acids. CDR3 sequence: CASSYSLTGGQDTQYF. The CDR3, as DNA: TGTGCCAGCAGTTACTCCCTCACAGGGGGGCAGGATACGCAGTATTTT.

This clonotype was observed many times. The chain links TRBV6-6 to TRBJ2-7, with 11 bases identical to TRBD2. Germline V gene data show CDR1 as MNHNY and CDR2 as SVGAGI (reference sequence). The V gene end was trimmed by 6 bases and the J gene end by 7 bases; junction bases not matched to a gene: 17. This CDR3 spans 17 amino acids. This CDR3 reads CASSPGTSGHKVGEQYF. CDR3 nucleotides: TGTGCCAGCAGCCCCGGGACTAGCGGCCACAAAGTAGGAGAGCAGTACTTC.